One sample yielded the 5 T cell receptor beta chains listed below, sequenced in a study of OX40 agonist ivuxolimab in advanced cancers. Some clones are missing from TCRdb's copy, which holds only in-frame ones; the method was immunoSEQ multiplex PCR. Found here are approximately 62,000 clones, approximately 90% of them singletons; the top ten hold about 12%. Sequencing was performed on CD4+ or CD8+ T cells sorted from blood, taken in a trial of the OX40 agonist ivuxolimab. These TCRs come from an adult with an advanced solid tumor such as melanoma, head and neck, liver or kidney cancer.

The chain couples TRBV7-9 to TRBJ1-2; 7 positions agree with TRBD1. From germline, CDR1 is SEHNR and CDR2 FQNEAQ (reference sequence). CDR3 length: 16 amino acids. V was clipped by 1 base and J by 3 bases; unmatched bases: 8. Here the CDR3 DNA reads TGTGCCAGCAGCTTAGAAGCTTCCACAGGGGACTATGGCTACACCTTC. It encodes CASSLEASTGDYGYTF.

The V and J genes are TRBV27 and TRBJ2-1; D possibly uses TRBD1 or TRBD2 (5 bases each). V lost 6 bases and J 5 bases, leaving 14 bases between the germline ends. The CDR3 runs to 14 residues. CDR1 is MNHEY, CDR2 SMNVEV, per germline (reference sequence). The CDR3 DNA reads as TGTGCCAGCAGCTGGGGCCTGGGAGACAATGAGCAGTTCTTC. It is translated as CASSWGLGDNEQFF.

The V gene is TRBV21-1, the J gene TRBJ2-7; whether TRBD2, the table's D call, matches the DNA was not checked. TRBV21-1 is tagged as a pseudogene. The CDR3 loop spans 15 amino acids. The CDR3 sequence: CASSRYRGLGYEQYF. Written as DNA, the CDR3 is TGTGCCAGCAGCAGGTACCGGGGACTCGGCTACGAGCAGTACTTC.

The chain combines TRBV7-7 with TRBJ2-1; D might be TRBD2 (5 bases). The CDR3 is made up of 15 amino acids. Germline V gives CDR1 SSHAT, CDR2 FNYEAQ (reference sequence). V was clipped by 3 bases and J by 2 bases, with 11 bases between them. CDR3 sequence (DNA): TGTGCCAGCAGCTTTGGGAGCGGACCCTACAATGAGCAGTTCTTC. This encodes CASSFGSGPYNEQFF.

The chain combines TRBV11-2 with TRBJ1-1; D is ambiguous. Trimming left V 1 base short and J 7 bases short, with 7 bases between. Looked up from germline, CDR1 is SGHAT and CDR2 is FQNNGV. This CDR3 comprises 12 residues. The CDR3: CASSLGWVEAFF. The CDR3 DNA reads TGTGCCAGCAGCTTAGGATGGGTTGAAGCTTTCTTT.